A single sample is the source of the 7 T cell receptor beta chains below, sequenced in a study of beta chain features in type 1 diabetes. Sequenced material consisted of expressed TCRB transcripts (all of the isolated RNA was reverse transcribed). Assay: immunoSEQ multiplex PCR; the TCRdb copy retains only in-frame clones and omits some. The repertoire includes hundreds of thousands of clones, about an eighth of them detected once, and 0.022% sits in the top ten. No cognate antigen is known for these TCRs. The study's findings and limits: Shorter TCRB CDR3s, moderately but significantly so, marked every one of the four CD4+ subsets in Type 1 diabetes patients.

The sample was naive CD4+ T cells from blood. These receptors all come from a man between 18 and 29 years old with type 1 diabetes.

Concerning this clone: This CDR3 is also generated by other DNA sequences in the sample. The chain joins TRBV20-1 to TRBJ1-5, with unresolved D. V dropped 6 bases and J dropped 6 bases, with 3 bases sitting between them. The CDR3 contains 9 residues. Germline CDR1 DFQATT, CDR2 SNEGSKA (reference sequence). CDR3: CSAGQPQHF. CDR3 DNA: TGCAGTGCAGGTCAGCCCCAGCATTTT.

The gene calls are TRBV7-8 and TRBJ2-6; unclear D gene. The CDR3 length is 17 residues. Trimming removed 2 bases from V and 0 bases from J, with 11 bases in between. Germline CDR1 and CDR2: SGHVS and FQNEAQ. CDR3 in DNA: TGTGCCAGCAGCTTAAACCACTTTGGCTCTGGGGCCAACGTCCTGACTTTC. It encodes CASSLNHFGSGANVLTF.

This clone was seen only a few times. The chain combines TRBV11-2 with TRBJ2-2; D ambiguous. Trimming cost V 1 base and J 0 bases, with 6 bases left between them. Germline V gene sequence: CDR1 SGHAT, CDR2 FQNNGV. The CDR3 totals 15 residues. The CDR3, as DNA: TGTGCCAGCAGCTTAGTAACAACGAACACCGGGGAGCTGTTTTTT. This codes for CASSLVTTNTGELFF.

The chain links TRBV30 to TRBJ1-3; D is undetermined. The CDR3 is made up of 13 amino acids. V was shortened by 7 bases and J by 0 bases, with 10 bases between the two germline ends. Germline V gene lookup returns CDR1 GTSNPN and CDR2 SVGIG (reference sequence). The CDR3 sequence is CALEDNSGNTIYF. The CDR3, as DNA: TGTGCCTTGGAAGACAACTCTGGAAACACCATATATTTT.

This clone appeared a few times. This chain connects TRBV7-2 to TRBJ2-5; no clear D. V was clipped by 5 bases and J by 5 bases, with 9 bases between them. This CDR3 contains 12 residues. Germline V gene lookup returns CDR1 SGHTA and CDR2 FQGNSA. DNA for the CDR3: TGTGCCAGCAGCACCAGTTCGGAGACCCAGTACTTC. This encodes CASSTSSETQYF.

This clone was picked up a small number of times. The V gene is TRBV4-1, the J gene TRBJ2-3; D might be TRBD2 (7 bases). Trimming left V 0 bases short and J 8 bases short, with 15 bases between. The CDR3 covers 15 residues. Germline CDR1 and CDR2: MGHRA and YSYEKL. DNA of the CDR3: TGCGCCAGCAGCCAAGAGGGCGGGGGCCGTCGTACGCAGTATTTT. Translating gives CASSQEGGGRRTQYF.

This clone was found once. Written as DNA, the CDR3 is TGTGCCTGGAGTCCGGTTTCCCTAGGGGGAGGCTACACCTTC. This codes for CAWSPVSLGGGYTF. This chain links TRBV30 with TRBJ1-2; D might be TRBD1 (6 bases). This CDR3 has 14 residues. V was clipped by 2 bases and J by 8 bases, with 18 bases between them. Germline-derived CDR1 and CDR2 are GTSNPN and SVGIG (reference sequence).